The clone carrying this T cell receptor beta chain is a singleton in its sample. Antigen specificity is unknown. This table comes from immunoSEQ multiplex PCR, and its TCRdb copy is limited to in-frame clones, with some not included. The data hold 25,000 to 35,000 clones, with around 78% observed a single time. The data are from a study of T cell responses to AZD1222 COVID-19 vaccine. The study, taken as a whole, reports: Donors, mostly white British, included more females; clonal diversity was possibly underestimated. Of the AZD1222 recipients, only 5 or 6 were seropositive at baseline.

Germline CDR1 is SGHTA and CDR2 is FQGNSA. The CDR3 loop spans 13 amino acids. V was pared by 1 base and J by 7 bases, with 2 bases of the junction left unmatched. The sample consisted of peripheral blood, taken on day 0 of AZD1222 vaccination. The receptor was derived from an adult in good health. This sequence joins TRBV7-2 and TRBJ1-2, with 8 nucleotides matching TRBD1. The CDR3, as DNA: TGTGCCAGCAGCTTAGAACAGGGGGTTGGCTACACCTTC. Translation gives CASSLEQGVGYTF.